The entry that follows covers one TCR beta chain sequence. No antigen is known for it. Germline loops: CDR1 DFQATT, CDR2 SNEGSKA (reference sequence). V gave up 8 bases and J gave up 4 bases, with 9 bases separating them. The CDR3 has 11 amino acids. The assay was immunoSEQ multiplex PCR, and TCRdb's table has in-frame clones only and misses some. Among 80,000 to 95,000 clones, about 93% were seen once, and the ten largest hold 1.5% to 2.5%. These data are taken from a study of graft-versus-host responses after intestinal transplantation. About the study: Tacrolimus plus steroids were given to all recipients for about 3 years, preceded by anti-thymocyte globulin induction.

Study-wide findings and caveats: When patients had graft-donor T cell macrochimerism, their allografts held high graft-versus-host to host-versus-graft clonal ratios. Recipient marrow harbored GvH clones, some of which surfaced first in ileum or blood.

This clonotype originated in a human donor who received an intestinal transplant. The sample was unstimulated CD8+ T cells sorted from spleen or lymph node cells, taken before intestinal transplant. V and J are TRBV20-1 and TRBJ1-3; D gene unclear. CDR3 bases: TGCAGTTGCTCGGGGGGAAACACCATATATTTT. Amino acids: CSCSGGNTIYF.